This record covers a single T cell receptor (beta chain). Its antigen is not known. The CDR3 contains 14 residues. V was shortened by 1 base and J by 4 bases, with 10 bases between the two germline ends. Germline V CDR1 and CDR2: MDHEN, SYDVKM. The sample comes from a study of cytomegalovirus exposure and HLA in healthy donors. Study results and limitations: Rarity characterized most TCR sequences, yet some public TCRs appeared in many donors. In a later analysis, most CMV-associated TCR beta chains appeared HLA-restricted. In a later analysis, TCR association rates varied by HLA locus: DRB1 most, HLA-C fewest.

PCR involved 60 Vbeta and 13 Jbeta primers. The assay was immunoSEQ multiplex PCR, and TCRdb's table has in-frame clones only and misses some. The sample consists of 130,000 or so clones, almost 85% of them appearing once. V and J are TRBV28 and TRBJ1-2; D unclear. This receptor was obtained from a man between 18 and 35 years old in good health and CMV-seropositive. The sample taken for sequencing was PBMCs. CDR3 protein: CASSLLITVYGYTF. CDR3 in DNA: TGTGCCAGCAGTTTATTAATAACAGTCTATGGCTACACCTTC.